These T cell receptor beta chains were read from a single sample in a study of blood T cell repertoires in COVID-19. Libraries were prepared by immunoSEQ multiplex PCR; TCRdb keeps only in-frame clonotypes and omits some of them. The sample includes 250,000 to 300,000 clones, 86% seen only once; the top ten take approximately 2%. The sample comprised peripheral blood. These receptors all stem from a man aged 25 to 45 with active or convalescent COVID-19. The CDR3 runs from the conserved cysteine through the conserved F or W. The D gene is left open where the match is weak. Clone size is given for some rows only: seen once, a few or many times, or a class if the clone is expanded.

abundance: few; j_gene: TRBJ1-1; v_gene: TRBV19; d_gene: NA; CDR3aa: CASSIRFAADTEAFF; CDR3nt: TGTGCCAGTAGTATAAGATTTGCTGCGGACACTGAAGCTTTCTTT
abundance: NA; j_gene: TRBJ2-3; v_gene: TRBV5-1; d_gene: NA; CDR3aa: CASSLEGRGVDTQYF; CDR3nt: TGCGCCAGCAGCTTGGAAGGACGGGGAGTCGATACGCAGTATTTT
abundance: NA; j_gene: TRBJ2-7; v_gene: TRBV7-2; d_gene: NA; CDR3aa: CASSSLADTGTSHPYEQYF; CDR3nt: TGTGCCAGCAGCTCGCTAGCCGATACCGGGACAAGCCACCCCTACGAGCAGTACTTC
abundance: NA; j_gene: TRBJ2-5; v_gene: TRBV4-1; d_gene: NA; CDR3aa: CASSYGSGLETQYF; CDR3nt: TGCGCCAGCAGCTACGGGTCCGGTCTAGAGACCCAGTACTTC
abundance: NA; j_gene: TRBJ2-3; v_gene: TRBV5-8; d_gene: TRBD2; CDR3aa: CASSLGSGGLTDTQYF; CDR3nt: TGTGCCAGCAGCTTGGGTAGCGGGGGCCTCACAGATACGCAGTATTTT
abundance: NA; j_gene: TRBJ1-1; v_gene: TRBV21-1; d_gene: NA; CDR3aa: CASSRHPGQMNTEAFF; CDR3nt: TGTGCCAGCAGTCGTCATCCGGGACAGATGAACACTGAAGCTTTCTTT
abundance: NA; j_gene: TRBJ2-2; v_gene: TRBV7-2; d_gene: TRBD1; CDR3aa: CASTVGPAAGGTGELFF; CDR3nt: TGTGCCAGCACCGTAGGCCCGGCCGCAGGGGGAACCGGGGAGCTGTTTTTT
abundance: few; j_gene: TRBJ2-4; v_gene: TRBV5-6; d_gene: TRBD2; CDR3aa: CASSPDGGAQRSIQYF; CDR3nt: TGTGCCAGCAGCCCGGACGGGGGGGCTCAGCGCTCCATTCAGTACTTC
abundance: NA; j_gene: TRBJ2-3; v_gene: TRBV11-2; d_gene: NA; CDR3aa: CASSLVGDLSTDTQYF; CDR3nt: TGTGCCAGCAGCTTAGTGGGAGATTTAAGCACAGATACGCAGTATTTT
abundance: NA; j_gene: TRBJ2-5; v_gene: TRBV16; d_gene: NA; CDR3aa: CASSQSRETQYF; CDR3nt: TGTGCCAGCAGCCAATCGCGGGAGACCCAGTACTTC
abundance: NA; j_gene: TRBJ1-3; v_gene: TRBV19; d_gene: NA; CDR3aa: CASSGVHGNTIYF; CDR3nt: TGTGCCAGTAGCGGGGTTCATGGAAACACCATATATTTT
abundance: NA; j_gene: TRBJ1-6; v_gene: TRBV11-3; d_gene: NA; CDR3aa: CASVGSSYNSPLHF; CDR3nt: TGTGCCAGCGTAGGGAGCTCCTATAATTCACCCCTCCACTTT
abundance: NA; j_gene: TRBJ2-3; v_gene: TRBV5-4; d_gene: TRBD1; CDR3aa: CASSQMDRGLTDTQYF; CDR3nt: TGTGCCAGCAGCCAAATGGACAGGGGCCTCACAGATACGCAGTATTTT
abundance: NA; j_gene: TRBJ1-1; v_gene: TRBV13; d_gene: NA; CDR3aa: CASRLLGGLTEAFF; CDR3nt: TGTGCCAGCAGACTGCTGGGGGGGCTCACTGAAGCTTTCTTT
abundance: NA; j_gene: TRBJ2-7; v_gene: TRBV5-1; d_gene: TRBD1; CDR3aa: CASKTGQGIYEQYF; CDR3nt: TGCGCCAGCAAAACGGGACAGGGGATTTACGAGCAGTACTTC
abundance: NA; j_gene: TRBJ1-2; v_gene: TRBV10-3; d_gene: NA; CDR3aa: CAISESGLAGGYTF; CDR3nt: TGTGCCATCAGTGAATCGGGCTTAGCAGGGGGCTACACCTTC
abundance: NA; j_gene: TRBJ2-7; v_gene: TRBV5-4; d_gene: TRBD2; CDR3aa: CASSPGLAGSNSYEQYF; CDR3nt: TGTGCCAGCAGCCCTGGACTAGCGGGGTCCAACTCCTACGAGCAGTACTTC